This T cell receptor beta chain comes out of a study of blood T cell repertoires in COVID-19. Study summary: Whether acute or convalescent, the COVID-19 samples came from the United States, Italy and Spain.

Enrollees, roughly 18 to 90 years old, lived in roughly 24 US areas. Participants' own reports of clinical history determined their cohort assignment. Under the authors' procedure: Estimated nucleated cell counts came from reference gene primer amplification. Generated by immunoSEQ multiplex PCR, the TCRdb table keeps only in-frame clones and is missing some. V, J and clone size were drawn from that table, and D and trimming were deduced from the DNA. Of some 290,000 clones listed, around nine tenths are singletons. Trimming took off 3 bases at V and 5 bases at J, with 20 bases between the two ends. In germline, CDR1 is SGHDT, CDR2 YYEEEE. This CDR3 contains 16 residues.

V and J are TRBV5-6 and TRBJ1-2; D may be TRBD1 (6 bases). This clonotype originated in a woman in her twenties or thirties who had recovered from COVID-19. Sequenced: PBMCs or T cells enriched from blood (not recorded which). DNA of the CDR3: TGTGCCAGCAGCTCCCACCTCGGACAGATACTTTATGGCTACACCTTC. Amino acids: CASSSHLGQILYGYTF.